A selection of T cell receptor beta chains follows, all from one sample in a study of cytomegalovirus exposure and HLA in healthy donors. The table came from immunoSEQ multiplex PCR; TCRdb's copy has only in-frame clones and leaves some out. Recorded for this sample: roughly 57,000 clones. The sequenced sample was PBMCs. The receptors derive from a man aged 18 to 29 in good health and CMV-seropositive. The CDR3 runs from the conserved cysteine through the conserved F or W. The D gene is left open where the match is weak.

CDR3aa: CAWTWGAENNEQFF
CDR3nt: TGTGCCTGGACCTGGGGAGCGGAAAACAATGAGCAGTTCTTC
v_gene: TRBV30
j_gene: TRBJ2-1
d_gene: -

CDR3aa: CAISRGLAGYEQFF
CDR3nt: TGTGCCATCAGCAGGGGACTAGCGGGATACGAGCAGTTCTTC
v_gene: TRBV10-3
j_gene: TRBJ2-1
d_gene: TRBD2

CDR3aa: CSVGGVRWVSHEQFF
CDR3nt: TGCAGCGTTGGGGGAGTTCGATGGGTATCTCATGAGCAGTTCTTC
v_gene: TRBV29-1
j_gene: TRBJ2-1
d_gene: -

CDR3aa: CASSRELAESSYEQYF
CDR3nt: TGCGCCAGCAGCCGGGAACTAGCGGAAAGCTCCTACGAGCAGTACTTC
v_gene: TRBV5-1
j_gene: TRBJ2-7
d_gene: TRBD2

CDR3aa: CSGGTFSGEAFF
CDR3nt: TGCAGCGGCGGGACCTTTTCGGGTGAAGCTTTCTTT
v_gene: TRBV29-1
j_gene: TRBJ1-1
d_gene: -

CDR3aa: CASSSRPGTEGNQPQHF
CDR3nt: TGTGCCAGCAGTTCACGGCCCGGGACAGAGGGCAATCAGCCCCAGCATTTT
v_gene: TRBV2
j_gene: TRBJ1-5
d_gene: TRBD1

CDR3aa: CASSSLRGRDSEAFF
CDR3nt: TGTGCCAGCAGCTCCCTACGAGGGAGGGACTCTGAAGCTTTCTTT
v_gene: TRBV11-2
j_gene: TRBJ1-1
d_gene: -

CDR3aa: CATSRDPLTPKSYEQYF
CDR3nt: TGTGCCACCAGCAGAGATCCTCTGACACCCAAAAGCTACGAGCAGTACTTC
v_gene: TRBV15
j_gene: TRBJ2-7
d_gene: -

CDR3aa: CASSGQGWSGYTF
CDR3nt: TGTGCCAGCTCAGGACAGGGTTGGAGTGGCTACACCTTC
v_gene: TRBV18
j_gene: TRBJ1-2
d_gene: TRBD1

CDR3aa: CASTGFSYEQYF
CDR3nt: TGTGCCAGCACGGGGTTTTCCTACGAGCAGTACTTC
v_gene: TRBV6-1
j_gene: TRBJ2-7
d_gene: -

CDR3aa: CASSGTLAGASDTQYF
CDR3nt: TGTGCCAGCAGTGGGACCCTAGCGGGAGCGTCAGATACGCAGTATTTT
v_gene: TRBV2
j_gene: TRBJ2-3
d_gene: TRBD2

CDR3aa: CASRTQGRWTEAFF
CDR3nt: TGTGCCAGTAGGACGCAGGGGCGGTGGACTGAAGCTTTCTTT
v_gene: TRBV19
j_gene: TRBJ1-1
d_gene: -

CDR3aa: CASSEGLAGARGFF
CDR3nt: TGTGCCAGCAGTGAGGGACTAGCGGGAGCCCGTGGGTTTTTT
v_gene: TRBV6-1
j_gene: TRBJ2-2
d_gene: TRBD2

CDR3aa: CASSQDGDRGLTNYGYTF
CDR3nt: TGTGCCAGCAGCCAAGATGGGGACAGGGGGCTAACTAACTATGGCTACACCTTC
v_gene: TRBV4-2
j_gene: TRBJ1-2
d_gene: TRBD1

CDR3aa: CASSLGGSGANVLTF
CDR3nt: TGCGCCAGCAGCTTGGGAGGGTCCGGGGCCAACGTCCTGACTTTC
v_gene: TRBV5-1
j_gene: TRBJ2-6
d_gene: -

CDR3aa: CASSATNLAGWGAAEQFF
CDR3nt: TGTGCCAGCAGCGCAACCAACCTAGCGGGATGGGGGGCAGCTGAGCAGTTCTTC
v_gene: TRBV9
j_gene: TRBJ2-1
d_gene: TRBD2

CDR3aa: CAWAPGQGVTEQYF
CDR3nt: TGTGCCTGGGCGCCGGGCCAAGGGGTTACCGAGCAGTACTTC
v_gene: TRBV30
j_gene: TRBJ2-7
d_gene: -

CDR3aa: CASSQGPWGENTEAFF
CDR3nt: TGTGCCAGCTCACAGGGTCCTTGGGGGGAGAACACTGAAGCTTTCTTT
v_gene: TRBV18
j_gene: TRBJ1-1
d_gene: -

CDR3aa: CATRPWTSGRGHEQFF
CDR3nt: TGTGCCACCCGACCTTGGACTAGCGGGAGGGGTCATGAGCAGTTCTTC
v_gene: TRBV15
j_gene: TRBJ2-1
d_gene: TRBD2

CDR3aa: CASSFTGQGVVTDTQYF
CDR3nt: TGCGCCAGCAGCTTTACGGGACAGGGGGTTGTCACAGATACGCAGTATTTT
v_gene: TRBV5-1
j_gene: TRBJ2-3
d_gene: TRBD1

CDR3aa: CASSSAGTGLAGATKNIQYF
CDR3nt: TGTGCCAGTAGTTCAGCGGGGACGGGACTAGCGGGAGCCACCAAAAACATTCAGTACTTC
v_gene: TRBV19
j_gene: TRBJ2-4
d_gene: TRBD2

CDR3aa: CASSDSVSGRRAFF
CDR3nt: TGTGCCAGCAGTGACTCCGTGTCAGGGAGGCGAGCTTTCTTT
v_gene: TRBV6-4
j_gene: TRBJ1-1
d_gene: -

CDR3aa: CATSRHMTALSFDTQYF
CDR3nt: TGTGCCACCAGCAGACACATGACAGCCCTTTCATTCGATACGCAGTATTTT
v_gene: TRBV15
j_gene: TRBJ2-3
d_gene: -

CDR3aa: CASSVEGSYNEQFF
CDR3nt: TGTGCCAGCAGCGTGGAGGGCTCCTACAATGAGCAGTTCTTC
v_gene: TRBV2
j_gene: TRBJ2-1
d_gene: -

CDR3aa: CASSFLTSTDTQYF
CDR3nt: TGTGCCAGCAGCTTCCTGACTAGCACAGATACGCAGTATTTT
v_gene: TRBV7-2
j_gene: TRBJ2-3
d_gene: -

CDR3aa: CAWTRGTHPEQYF
CDR3nt: TGTGCCTGGACCAGGGGCACCCACCCTGAGCAGTACTTC
v_gene: TRBV30
j_gene: TRBJ2-7
d_gene: -

CDR3aa: CASSSPTSGSRYEQYF
CDR3nt: TGTGCCAGCAGCTCCCCGACTAGCGGGAGTCGCTACGAGCAGTACTTC
v_gene: TRBV11-2
j_gene: TRBJ2-7
d_gene: TRBD2

CDR3aa: CASSFAGVGETQYF
CDR3nt: TGCGCCAGCAGCTTCGCGGGAGTAGGAGAGACCCAGTACTTC
v_gene: TRBV5-1
j_gene: TRBJ2-5
d_gene: TRBD2

CDR3aa: CASSRGLSYGYTF
CDR3nt: TGTGCCAGTAGCCGGGGGTTGAGCTATGGCTACACCTTC
v_gene: TRBV19
j_gene: TRBJ1-2
d_gene: -

CDR3aa: CASSKGRRTREDQPQHF
CDR3nt: TGTGCCAGCAGCAAGGGGCGGCGGACTAGAGAGGATCAGCCCCAGCATTTT
v_gene: TRBV21-1
j_gene: TRBJ1-5
d_gene: -

CDR3aa: CASSIRGTGELFF
CDR3nt: TGTGCCAGTAGTATTCGAGGTACCGGGGAGCTGTTTTTT
v_gene: TRBV19
j_gene: TRBJ2-2
d_gene: -

CDR3aa: CASSPLDWQVPETQYF
CDR3nt: TGTGCCAGCAGTCCCTTGGACTGGCAAGTTCCAGAGACCCAGTACTTC
v_gene: TRBV28
j_gene: TRBJ2-5
d_gene: -

CDR3aa: CASSLDGGRQETQYF
CDR3nt: TGCGCCAGCAGCCTGGACGGGGGGCGGCAAGAGACCCAGTACTTC
v_gene: TRBV5-1
j_gene: TRBJ2-5
d_gene: -

CDR3aa: CASSPKETRDSAWDYEQYF
CDR3nt: TGTGCCAGCAGCCCCAAGGAGACCCGGGACTCCGCGTGGGACTACGAGCAGTACTTC
v_gene: TRBV13
j_gene: TRBJ2-7
d_gene: -

CDR3aa: CASSSTGGTEAFF
CDR3nt: TGTGCCAGCAGCTCGACAGGGGGCACTGAAGCTTTCTTT
v_gene: TRBV5-4
j_gene: TRBJ1-1
d_gene: TRBD1

CDR3aa: CASSFPRDYEQYF
CDR3nt: TGTGCCAGCAGTTTTCCGCGGGACTACGAGCAGTACTTC
v_gene: TRBV2
j_gene: TRBJ2-7
d_gene: -

CDR3aa: CASSPPGGRHYGYTF
CDR3nt: TGTGCCAGCAGCCCACCCGGGGGAAGGCACTATGGCTACACCTTC
v_gene: TRBV7-2
j_gene: TRBJ1-2
d_gene: -

CDR3aa: CSAQGPEAFF
CDR3nt: TGCAGTGCTCAGGGTCCTGAAGCTTTCTTT
v_gene: TRBV20-1
j_gene: TRBJ1-1
d_gene: -

CDR3aa: CAWSVGRVQPQHF
CDR3nt: TGTGCCTGGAGTGTAGGCAGGGTTCAGCCCCAGCATTTT
v_gene: TRBV30
j_gene: TRBJ1-5
d_gene: -

CDR3aa: CASGLDRGRGNTEAFF
CDR3nt: TGTGCTAGTGGCTTAGACAGGGGGCGAGGGAACACTGAAGCTTTCTTT
v_gene: TRBV12-5
j_gene: TRBJ1-1
d_gene: TRBD1

CDR3aa: CASSLTGGQGYEQYF
CDR3nt: TGTGCCAGCAGTTTAACCGGAGGACAGGGCTACGAGCAGTACTTC
v_gene: TRBV27
j_gene: TRBJ2-7
d_gene: TRBD1

CDR3aa: CASSMVPFGTGELFF
CDR3nt: TGTGCCAGCTCAATGGTCCCGTTCGGGACCGGGGAGCTGTTTTTT
v_gene: TRBV18
j_gene: TRBJ2-2
d_gene: -

CDR3aa: CASKLDSYSNQPQHF
CDR3nt: TGTGCCAGCAAACTTGACAGCTATAGCAATCAGCCCCAGCATTTT
v_gene: TRBV6-1
j_gene: TRBJ1-5
d_gene: -

CDR3aa: CASSEWERGGGPYEQYF
CDR3nt: TGTGCCAGCAGTGAATGGGAAAGGGGAGGTGGACCCTACGAGCAGTACTTC
v_gene: TRBV6-1
j_gene: TRBJ2-7
d_gene: -

CDR3aa: CASSVRDFSYEQYF
CDR3nt: TGTGCCAGCAGCGTTAGGGACTTCTCCTACGAGCAGTACTTC
v_gene: TRBV9
j_gene: TRBJ2-7
d_gene: -

CDR3aa: CASSHPRTGHNYGYTF
CDR3nt: TGCGCCAGCAGCCACCCTAGGACAGGGCACAACTATGGCTACACCTTC
v_gene: TRBV4-1
j_gene: TRBJ1-2
d_gene: TRBD1

CDR3aa: CASSDRLAGGPLHQETQYF
CDR3nt: TGTGCCAGCAGCGATAGACTAGCGGGAGGGCCGCTTCACCAAGAGACCCAGTACTTC
v_gene: TRBV7-6
j_gene: TRBJ2-5
d_gene: TRBD2

CDR3aa: CASRVQGRNTEAFF
CDR3nt: TGTGCCAGCAGGGTACAGGGTAGGAACACTGAAGCTTTCTTT
v_gene: TRBV6-5
j_gene: TRBJ1-1
d_gene: -

CDR3aa: CASTFSGRADTQYF
CDR3nt: TGTGCCAGTACCTTTAGCGGGAGGGCAGATACGCAGTATTTT
v_gene: TRBV19
j_gene: TRBJ2-3
d_gene: TRBD2

CDR3aa: CASNPKDRYEKLFF
CDR3nt: TGTGCCAGTAACCCTAAGGACAGATATGAAAAACTGTTTTTT
v_gene: TRBV19
j_gene: TRBJ1-4
d_gene: -

CDR3aa: CASSLSLGELEKLFF
CDR3nt: TGTGCCAGCAGTTTAAGTCTAGGGGAACTAGAAAAACTGTTTTTT
v_gene: TRBV28
j_gene: TRBJ1-4
d_gene: -

CDR3aa: CASSEGHPFSGNTIYF
CDR3nt: TGTGCCAGCAGTGAGGGACACCCCTTCTCTGGAAACACCATATATTTT
v_gene: TRBV6-1
j_gene: TRBJ1-3
d_gene: -

CDR3aa: CASSLPQGVPYGYTF
CDR3nt: TGTGCCAGTTCTCTCCCCCAGGGGGTCCCCTATGGCTACACCTTC
v_gene: TRBV28
j_gene: TRBJ1-2
d_gene: TRBD1

CDR3aa: CASNDRGRDTEAFF
CDR3nt: TGTGCCAGCAACGACAGGGGGAGGGACACTGAAGCTTTCTTT
v_gene: TRBV2
j_gene: TRBJ1-1
d_gene: TRBD1

CDR3aa: CASNKDTRGRLTNTEAFF
CDR3nt: TGTGCCAGCAATAAAGACACTAGGGGGCGTTTAACGAACACTGAAGCTTTCTTT
v_gene: TRBV21-1
j_gene: TRBJ1-1
d_gene: -

CDR3aa: CASSQDWDRASYEQYF
CDR3nt: TGTGCCAGCAGCCAAGATTGGGACAGGGCATCCTACGAGCAGTACTTC
v_gene: TRBV4-2
j_gene: TRBJ2-7
d_gene: TRBD1

CDR3aa: CASSSSLLRGGGYGYTF
CDR3nt: TGTGCCAGCAGTTCGTCCCTATTGAGAGGCGGTGGCTATGGCTACACCTTC
v_gene: TRBV28
j_gene: TRBJ1-2
d_gene: -